Given below is one TCR beta chain in context. This sample was included in a study of blood T cell repertoires in COVID-19. Study at large: The origin of the acute and convalescent COVID-19 samples was the United States, Italy and Spain.

Libraries were prepared by immunoSEQ multiplex PCR; TCRdb keeps only in-frame clonotypes and omits some of them. Here the sample spans about 250,000 clones, roughly 90% being singletons. The TCR originated in a man between 35 and 55 years old who had recovered from COVID-19. Material for sequencing was PBMCs or T cells enriched from blood (not recorded which).

The DNA for the CDR3 is TGTGCCAGCAATCGGGACAGGAAAAATCAGCCCCAGCATTTT. This sequence encodes CASNRDRKNQPQHF. V and J are TRBV2 and TRBJ1-5, with 8 nucleotides matching TRBD1. The V gene's germline CDR1 is SNHLY and CDR2 FYNNEI. The CDR3 spans 14 residues. J lost 4 bases, V lost 7 bases, and 6 bases had no gene match.